This TCR beta chain emerged from a study of CD8+ T cells in alopecia areata. Study findings and constraints: Higher clonality was seen in lesional scalp than in normal scalp, especially in alopecia totalis/universalis. Normal-skin resident alphabeta T cells also appear among scalp sample sequences.

cDNA prepared by RNA extraction and subsequent reverse transcription served as the template for sequencing. TCRdb's copy holds only in-frame clones and misses some; the assay was immunoSEQ multiplex PCR. The sample contains approximately 58,000 clones, about 40% of which appear only once. This clone was detected a few times. Its target is not known. Alopecia areata patients provided lesional scalp punch biopsies and peripheral blood, both collected for the study. The authors sorted CD4+ and CD8+ T cells from PBMCs. Sequencing input: NKG2D-low CD8+ T cells sorted from blood. This receptor was taken from a human donor with alopecia areata.

CDR3 DNA sequence: TGTGCCATCGGGGACACCGGGGAGCTGTTTTTT. This gives the protein CAIGDTGELFF. The rearrangement joins TRBV10-3 to TRBJ2-2; D gene ambiguous. Trimming removed 8 bases from V and 3 bases from J, with 4 bases in between. This CDR3 has 11 amino acids. Germline CDR1 and CDR2: ENHRY and SYGVKD.